This entry concerns a single T cell receptor (beta chain). Its antigen remains unknown. This CDR3 has 10 residues. Germline CDR1 SQVTM, CDR2 ANQGSEA. With V trimmed by 6 bases and J by 6 bases, 0 bases remained unmatched. Molecular-barcoded quantitative 5'-RACE produced these TCR beta libraries. TCRdb reprocessed the 5' RACE reads via MiXCR and lists one record per CDR3 protein. The table lists about 750,000 distinct CDR3 sequences, 15% to 20% of them singletons. The data were obtained in a study of CD8 T cells in ankylosing spondylitis. Study-wide results and limits: According to the report, clones linked to the disease were significantly enriched in matched synovial fluid samples taken from ankylosing spondylitis patients. Disease-linked clones had a CD8+ phenotype and relatively low frequency in peripheral blood. Ankylosing spondylitis blood seemed to carry a telltale TCR beta motif made of several highly homologous variants.

The V gene is TRBV29-1, the J gene TRBJ2-7; 9 bases map to TRBD1. Sequenced input: blood, either unsorted or a sorted T cell fraction (not recorded which). The sequence was obtained from a male donor with ankylosing spondylitis. CDR3 region: CSVGQGEQYF. The CDR3 DNA sequence: TGCAGCGTGGGACAGGGCGAGCAGTACTTC.